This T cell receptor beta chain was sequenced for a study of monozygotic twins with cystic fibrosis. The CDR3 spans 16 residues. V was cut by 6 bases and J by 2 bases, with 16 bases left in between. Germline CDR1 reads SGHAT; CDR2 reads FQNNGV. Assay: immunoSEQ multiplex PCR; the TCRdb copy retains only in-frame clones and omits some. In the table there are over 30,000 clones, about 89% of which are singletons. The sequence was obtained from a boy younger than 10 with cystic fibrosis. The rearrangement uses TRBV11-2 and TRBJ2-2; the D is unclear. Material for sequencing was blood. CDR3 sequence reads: CASRTLMELNTGELFF. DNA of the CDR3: TGTGCCAGCAGAACCCTTATGGAACTTAACACCGGGGAGCTGTTTTTT. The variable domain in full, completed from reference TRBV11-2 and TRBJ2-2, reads EAGVAQSPRYKIIEKRQSVAFWCNPISGHATLYWYQQILGQGPKLLIQFQNNGVVDDSQLPKDRFSAERLKGVDSTLKIQPAKLEDSAVYLCASRTLMELNTGELFFGEGSRLTVL.